Included here is one T cell receptor (beta chain) sequence, with context. Antigen: not known. Germline CDR1 reads SGHRS; CDR2 reads YFSETQ. Trimming removed 0 bases from V and 1 base from J; junction bases left unmatched: 7. The CDR3 runs to 17 residues. The source of the sample is a study of T cell responses to AZD1222 COVID-19 vaccine. The wider study: Second doses were pooled across both intervals (about 4 or about 12 weeks).

The assay was immunoSEQ multiplex PCR, and TCRdb's table has in-frame clones only and misses some. The sample yields approximately 180,000 clones, about nine tenths seen once. Study-level findings and limits: The breadth and depth of Spike-specific TCRs increased once two AZD1222 doses had been given.

Specimen: peripheral blood, collected on day 0 of AZD1222 vaccination. The source of this sequence is an adult in good health. The chain has TRBV5-1 and TRBJ2-4; TRBD2 matches 7 bases. CDR3 loop: CASSLEGRGTAKNIQYF. In nucleotides, the CDR3 is TGCGCCAGCAGCTTGGAGGGGAGGGGTACTGCCAAAAACATTCAGTACTTC.